These 3 T cell receptor beta chains originate from one sample sequenced in a study of post-analysis software for immune sequencing data. Study-wide results and caveats: Patients showed TRBV5-6, TRBV5-1 and TRBV20-1 among several TRBV segments more frequent than in controls.

Antigen specificity for these receptors is unknown. Built from TCR beta cDNA, the libraries had unique molecular identifiers in them. In TCRdb, the PCR reads were re-called with MiXCR into one record per CDR3 protein. Of hundreds of thousands of distinct CDR3 sequences listed, around 64% are singletons. Sequenced input: blood. Source of these receptors: a girl aged 2 to 9 with multiple sclerosis.

V gene TRBV7-9 combines with J gene TRBJ1-4, with D unresolved. CDR1 is SEHNR, CDR2 FQNEAQ, per germline (reference sequence). The V end was cut by 5 bases, the J end by 0 bases, with 10 bases between. The CDR3 is made up of 15 amino acids. CDR3 sequence (DNA): TGTGCCAGCAGCCCCCCGGCCACAACTAATGAAAAACTGTTTTTT. Translation gives CASSPPATTNEKLFF.

This clonotype was picked up one time. The chain uses TRBV7-9 and TRBJ1-2, with 10 nucleotides matching TRBD1. The CDR3 totals 17 residues. Germline CDR1 reads SEHNR; CDR2 reads FQNEAQ (reference sequence). The ends lost 3 bases at V and 8 bases at J; junction bases unmatched: 15. The DNA of the CDR3 is TGTGCCAGCAGCTTGGAGACAGGGGGCGTTAATGCCAACGGCTACACCTTC. Protein: CASSLETGGVNANGYTF.

The rearrangement links TRBV11-2 to TRBJ1-2; TRBD1 might be the D (6 bases). The CDR3 sequence is 14 residues long. Deletions cut 4 bases from V and 3 bases from J, with 12 bases between. Germline V lookup: CDR1 SGHAT, CDR2 FQNNGV. The CDR3 is CASSSVQGYYGYTF. The CDR3, as DNA: TGTGCCAGCAGCTCAGTCCAGGGGTACTATGGCTACACCTTC.